The 25 T cell receptor beta chains in this list originate from one sample, sequenced in a study of T-cell reconstitution after alpha-beta-depleted transplantation in children. Unique molecular identifiers were used to barcode this TCRbeta library. TCRdb re-analysed the PCR reads in MiXCR, keeping a single row per CDR3 protein. Of 450,000 to 600,000 distinct CDR3 sequences in the sample, 10% to 15% were seen once. Sequenced here: PBMCs, mostly from graft donor cells, sampled 360 days after TCRalphabeta/CD19-depleted stem cell transplant. The receptors come from a male patient aged 5 to 17 who had a stem cell transplant for acute myeloid leukemia, so the T cells may come from the graft donor.

With regard to this clonotype: Germline and junction disagree at one end, which may indicate a read error. The chain links TRBV7-3 to TRBJ2-7, with TRBD2 identical over 11 bases. The CDR3 spans 15 residues. The germline V gene has CDR1 SGHTA and CDR2 FQGTGA. CDR3 nucleotides: TGTGCCAGCAGCATAACTAGCGGGAGTACTTACGAGCAGTACTTC. Its protein is CASSITSGSTYEQYF.

This clonotype was observed at least ten times. V usage is TRBV9 and J usage is TRBJ2-7; D gene unclear. The CDR3 extends over 14 amino acids. The V gene's germline CDR1 is SGDLS and CDR2 YYNGEE. V lost 4 bases and J 2 bases, leaving 13 bases between the germline ends. CDR3 in amino acids: CASSKGYGAYEQYF. In DNA, the CDR3 is TGTGCCAGCAGCAAAGGCTACGGAGCCTACGAGCAGTACTTC.

In its sample, this clonotype was seen many times. The rearrangement joins TRBV28 to TRBJ2-2; D gene ambiguous. The CDR3 runs 13 residues. V shed 1 base and J shed 6 bases, with 6 bases lying between them. Germline-derived CDR1 and CDR2 are MDHEN and SYDVKM. CDR3 loop: CASSLYIPGELFF. The CDR3 coding sequence is TGTGCCAGCAGTTTATATATCCCCGGGGAGCTGTTTTTT.

This clonotype was seen only a few times. The chain has TRBV6-1 and TRBJ2-3; 12 bases match TRBD2. Germline V CDR1 and CDR2: MNHNS, SASEGT. V lost 5 bases to trimming and J lost 3 bases; unmatched junction nucleotides: 15. The CDR3 has 19 amino acids. CDR3 amino acids: CASSKSSGRAGLGTDTQYF. In nucleotides, the CDR3 is TGTGCCAGCAGTAAATCTAGCGGGAGGGCCGGACTTGGGACAGATACGCAGTATTTT.

This chain joins TRBV28 and TRBJ1-2; D is possibly TRBD1 (5 bases). The germline V and J ends were trimmed by 6 bases and 1 base, with 21 bases remaining between them. The germline gives CDR1 MDHEN, CDR2 SYDVKM. The CDR3 length is 17 residues. CDR3 loop: CASRPTGRLPFNYGYTF. For the CDR3, the DNA is TGTGCCAGCAGGCCAACAGGACGCCTGCCTTTTAACTATGGCTACACCTTC.

This clonotype has just a few counts. The chain combines TRBV28 with TRBJ2-1, with a weak D call TRBD2 (6 bases). The CDR3 consists of 17 residues. CDR1 MDHEN and CDR2 SYDVKM come from the germline V gene. The V gene lost 5 bases and the J gene lost 1 base, with 18 bases spanning the gap. CDR3 sequence reads: CASSPISPGTSYNEQFF. In DNA form, the CDR3 reads TGTGCCAGCAGTCCCATATCCCCCGGGACTTCCTACAATGAGCAGTTCTTC. Full variable domain (missing parts from reference TRBV28 and TRBJ2-1): DVKVTQSSRYLVKRTGEKVFLECVQDMDHENMFWYRQDPGLGLRLIYFSYDVKMKEKGDIPEGYSVSREKKERFSLILESASTNQTSMYLCASSPISPGTSYNEQFFGPGTRLTVL.

This chain connects TRBV20-1 to TRBJ1-2; TRBD1 aligns across 9 bases. The V and J ends lost 3 bases and 3 bases, in that order; junction bases with no gene match: 8. The V gene's germline CDR1 is DFQATT and CDR2 SNEGSKA (reference sequence). This CDR3 comprises 15 residues. Written as DNA, the CDR3 is TGCAGTGCTAGTCTCCACAGGGGGCGCGACTATGGCTACACCTTC. It yields the protein CSASLHRGRDYGYTF.

This clonotype came up many times. The chain recombines TRBV29-1 with TRBJ2-1; D is unresolved. This CDR3 has 10 amino acids. Germline assignment: CDR1 SQVTM and CDR2 ANQGSEA. The ends were cut back, 4 bases at V and 6 bases at J, with 4 bases in the middle. CDR3 region: CSVGSNEQFF. The CDR3, as DNA: TGCAGCGTTGGGAGCAATGAGCAGTTCTTC.

This chain links TRBV27 with TRBJ2-1; no clear D. CDR1 is MNHEY and CDR2 is SMNVEV in the germline V gene (reference sequence). This CDR3 contains 16 residues. V lost 6 bases to trimming and J lost 3 bases, with 18 bases between them. CDR3 amino acids: CASSHRIFANYNEQFF. In DNA form, the CDR3 reads TGTGCCAGCAGCCACCGAATATTTGCTAACTACAATGAGCAGTTCTTC.

The chain recombines TRBV6-5 with TRBJ1-6; TRBD1 is a possible D gene (6 bases). This CDR3 spans 16 amino acids. Germline loops: CDR1 MNHEY, CDR2 SVGAGI. V lost 0 bases to trimming and J lost 3 bases, with 9 bases between them. The CDR3 nucleotides read TGTGCCAGCAGTTACTCGGACAGAAACTATAATTCACCCCTCCACTTT. Protein sequence: CASSYSDRNYNSPLHF.

The chain joins TRBV12-3 or TRBV12-4 to TRBJ2-1; D possibly matches TRBD1 or TRBD2 (5 bases each). Trimming removed 4 bases from V and 14 bases from J, with 18 bases in between. There are 13 residues in the CDR3. DNA for the CDR3: TGTGCCAGCAGTTCTACCAGTGGGACCCGGGAGTTCTTC. Amino acid sequence: CASSSTSGTREFF.

J is TRBJ2-7 and V is TRBV5-1, with 9 positions matching TRBD1. Trimming at V came to 3 bases and at J to 3 bases, leaving 7 bases not matched to a gene. The CDR3 has 15 amino acids. Germline-derived CDR1 and CDR2 are SGHRS and YFSETQ. CDR3 loop: CASSWAGTGNYEQYF. Written as DNA, the CDR3 is TGCGCCAGCAGCTGGGCGGGGACAGGGAACTACGAGCAGTACTTC.

J is TRBJ2-7 and V is TRBV18, with unresolved D. CDR1 is KGHSH, CDR2 LQKENI, per germline. Trimming took off 0 bases at V and 3 bases at J, with 6 bases between the two ends. The CDR3 runs to 13 residues. In DNA, the CDR3 is TGTGCCAGCTCACCACCCTCCCTCTACGAGCAGTACTTC. This gives the protein CASSPPSLYEQYF.

This CDR3 reads CASSSPARPNQKFF. CDR3 coding DNA: TGTGCCAGCAGCTCCCCCGCCCGGCCCAACCAAAAGTTCTTC. The chain uses TRBV7-3 and TRBJ2-1; no clear D gene. This CDR3 spans 14 amino acids. Germline lookup yields CDR1 SGHTA and CDR2 FQGTGA. Between the trimmed V and J ends, which lost 4 bases and 14 bases, there was a span of 21 bases.

In this sample, this clonotype turned up a few times. V and J are TRBV5-1 and TRBJ2-1, with TRBD2 identical over 8 bases. CDR3 size: 15 residues. Germline CDR1 SGHRS, CDR2 YFSETQ. The V gene end was trimmed by 4 bases and the J gene end by 6 bases; junction bases not matched to a gene: 9. The CDR3 loop reads CASSLGAGVLNEQFF. The CDR3 bases are TGCGCCAGCAGCCTGGGAGCGGGAGTTCTCAATGAGCAGTTCTTC.

V gene TRBV28 combines with J gene TRBJ1-3; D might be TRBD1 (5 bases). CDR3 length: 15 residues. The V and J ends lost 7 bases and 4 bases respectively, with 17 bases between them. CDR1 and CDR2 (germline): MDHEN, SYDVKM. The CDR3 region has the DNA TGTGCCAGCACTCTCAGGGCTGGTGGAGGAAACACCATATATTTT. Translated: CASTLRAGGGNTIYF.

This clonotype was counted a few times. The chain links TRBV6-2 or TRBV6-3 to TRBJ2-1; D is unclear. V was cut by 4 bases and J by 5 bases, with 9 bases left in between. The CDR3 sequence is 13 residues long. CDR1 is MNHEY and CDR2 is SVGEGT in the germline V gene. CDR3 bases: TGTGCCAGCAGTTCACTACTAAACAATGAGCAGTTCTTC. It encodes CASSSLLNNEQFF.

In its sample, this clonotype was seen a few times. The rearrangement uses TRBV28 and TRBJ1-6, with TRBD1 matching 7 bases. Trimming took 7 bases from V and 7 from J; bases not matched to a gene: 7. The CDR3 has 14 amino acids. The germline V gene has CDR1 MDHEN and CDR2 SYDVKM. DNA of the CDR3: TGTGCCAGCAACCCGGGACAGACAAATTCACCCCTCCACTTT. Encoded protein: CASNPGQTNSPLHF.

This chain connects TRBV7-2 to TRBJ2-4; 10 bases fit TRBD1. The CDR3 contains 16 residues. V lost 2 bases and J lost 4; bases outside the gene matches: 5. The germline CDR1 and CDR2 sequences are SGHTA and FQGNSA. In DNA form, the CDR3 reads TGTGCCAGCAGCTTAAGGGGGGGACAGGGGAAAAACATTCAGTACTTC. This sequence encodes CASSLRGGQGKNIQYF.

The genes are TRBV27 and TRBJ2-1, with 12 bases lining up with TRBD2. CDR1 is MNHEY, CDR2 SMNVEV, per germline (reference sequence). The CDR3 extends over 16 amino acids. Germline trimming cut 2 bases from V and 8 bases from J; bases unmatched to any gene: 7. The CDR3: CASSLMKTSGSYEQFF. The CDR3 DNA reads TGTGCCAGCAGTTTAATGAAGACTAGCGGGAGTTATGAGCAGTTCTTC.

The chain links TRBV20-1 to TRBJ2-7; 8 positions agree with TRBD2. V trimming: 0 bases; J trimming: 3 bases; junction bases outside the gene matches: 4. The CDR3 has 14 amino acids. CDR1 is DFQATT and CDR2 is SNEGSKA in the germline V gene (reference sequence). Written as DNA, the CDR3 is TGCAGTGCTAGAGATCTAGCGGGCAACTACGAGCAGTACTTC. Amino acid sequence: CSARDLAGNYEQYF.

The chain uses TRBV7-3 and TRBJ2-3, with D unresolved. The CDR3 runs 13 residues. Germline loops: CDR1 SGHTA, CDR2 FQGTGA. The V end lost 0 bases, the J end lost 6 bases, and 7 bases lay between the germline ends. CDR3 amino acids: CASSLTSVDTQYF. CDR3 DNA sequence: TGTGCCAGCAGCTTAACGAGTGTGGATACGCAGTATTTT.

This clonotype showed up many times. J is TRBJ2-7 and V is TRBV7-2; D is undetermined. The CDR3 has 13 amino acids. The germline CDR1 and CDR2 sequences are SGHTA and FQGNSA. V lost 3 bases and J 2 bases, leaving 8 bases between the germline ends. CDR3 in DNA: TGTGCCAGCAGCTTGCGACCAGCCTACGAGCAGTACTTC. This translates into CASSLRPAYEQYF.

This clonotype was seen only a few times. This chain uses TRBV10-3 with TRBJ1-2; D unresolved. The CDR3 sequence is 12 residues long. The germline gives CDR1 ENHRY, CDR2 SYGVKD. Trimming took off 4 bases at V and 1 base at J, with 4 bases between the two ends. The CDR3 DNA is TGTGCCATCAGTGCCATTAACTATGGCTACACCTTC. Amino acid sequence: CAISAINYGYTF.

This clonotype occurred many times. V gene TRBV20-1 combines with J gene TRBJ2-7; 12 bases align to TRBD2. There are 14 residues in the CDR3. The ends lost 5 bases at V and 4 bases at J; junction bases unmatched: 6. Per the germline V gene, CDR1 is DFQATT and CDR2 is SNEGSKA (reference sequence). CDR3: CSAGGLAGSYEQYF. The CDR3 nucleotides read TGCAGTGCTGGAGGACTAGCGGGATCGTACGAGCAGTACTTC.